Listed below are T cell receptor beta chains from one sample, sequenced in a study of cytomegalovirus exposure and HLA in healthy donors. The protocol was immunoSEQ multiplex PCR, while the TCRdb copy is restricted to in-frame clones and leaves out a portion. The sample lists roughly 82,000 clones, approximately 93% occurring once. Material: PBMCs. The receptors were gathered from a man between 18 and 35 years old in good health and CMV-seronegative. CDR3s include the opening cysteine and the closing phenylalanine or tryptophan. D genes are given only for firm matches. Rows may omit the clone size; those that give it use once, few, many or a size class.

abundance: .; v_gene: TRBV5-1; j_gene: TRBJ2-2; d_gene: .; CDR3nt: TGCGCCAGCAGCTTCGCAGGGGAAGGGACCGGGGAGCTGTTTTTT; CDR3aa: CASSFAGEGTGELFF
abundance: .; v_gene: TRBV5-1; j_gene: TRBJ2-2; d_gene: .; CDR3nt: TGCGCCAGCAGCTTAAGTTCGGGGAACACCGGGGAGCTGTTTTTT; CDR3aa: CASSLSSGNTGELFF
abundance: .; v_gene: TRBV5-1; j_gene: TRBJ1-2; d_gene: TRBD1; CDR3nt: TGCGCCAGCAGCGGACAGGGGCAGGATGGCTACACCTTC; CDR3aa: CASSGQGQDGYTF
abundance: .; v_gene: TRBV19; j_gene: TRBJ1-6; d_gene: TRBD1; CDR3nt: TGTGCCAGTAGTACCCGGACAGGGGGGAGGTCACCCCTCCACTTT; CDR3aa: CASSTRTGGRSPLHF
abundance: once; v_gene: TRBV21-1; j_gene: TRBJ1-2; d_gene: .; CDR3nt: TGTGCCAGCAGCTCCCAGGGGATTAACTATGGCTACACCTTC; CDR3aa: CASSSQGINYGYTF
abundance: .; v_gene: TRBV5-1; j_gene: TRBJ1-1; d_gene: .; CDR3nt: TGCGCCAGCAGCTTGGGGTCATCCGGGGTTACCACTGAAGCTTTCTTT; CDR3aa: CASSLGSSGVTTEAFF
abundance: few; v_gene: TRBV10-3; j_gene: TRBJ2-7; d_gene: .; CDR3nt: TGTGCCATCGGTTCGAGCTCCTACGAGCAGTACTTC; CDR3aa: CAIGSSSYEQYF
abundance: .; v_gene: TRBV6-1; j_gene: TRBJ2-5; d_gene: TRBD1; CDR3nt: TGTGCCAGCAGTCGGGACAGCCAAGAGACCCAGTACTTC; CDR3aa: CASSRDSQETQYF
abundance: .; v_gene: TRBV6-6; j_gene: TRBJ2-1; d_gene: TRBD1; CDR3nt: TGTGCCAGCAGCCTGGGACAGGGCTCCTACAATGAGCAGTTCTTC; CDR3aa: CASSLGQGSYNEQFF
abundance: .; v_gene: TRBV5-1; j_gene: TRBJ1-2; d_gene: TRBD1; CDR3nt: TGCGCCAGCAGCTCGACAGGGTTGGGCTATGGCTACACCTTC; CDR3aa: CASSSTGLGYGYTF
abundance: .; v_gene: TRBV14; j_gene: TRBJ1-1; d_gene: .; CDR3nt: TGTGCCAGCAGCCAAGTTTGGGGCGGGAGTGAAGCTTTCTTT; CDR3aa: CASSQVWGGSEAFF
abundance: .; v_gene: TRBV10-3; j_gene: TRBJ2-5; d_gene: TRBD1; CDR3nt: TGTGCCATCAGTGCGGACAGGGTAGAGACCCAGTACTTC; CDR3aa: CAISADRVETQYF
abundance: .; v_gene: TRBV29-1; j_gene: TRBJ2-4; d_gene: .; CDR3nt: TGCAGCGCCGGGGGTCCAGCCAAAAACATTCAGTACTTC; CDR3aa: CSAGGPAKNIQYF
abundance: .; v_gene: TRBV18; j_gene: TRBJ1-1; d_gene: TRBD1; CDR3nt: TGTGCCAGCTCACTAAGACAGGGGGAGAACACTGAAGCTTTCTTT; CDR3aa: CASSLRQGENTEAFF
abundance: few; v_gene: TRBV6-4; j_gene: TRBJ2-3; d_gene: .; CDR3nt: TGTGCCAGCAGTGACGGGGGGGCGGCAGATACGCAGTATTTT; CDR3aa: CASSDGGAADTQYF
abundance: .; v_gene: TRBV27; j_gene: TRBJ2-3; d_gene: .; CDR3nt: TGTGCCAGCAGTTTAGCGGGGTTCACAGATACGCAGTATTTT; CDR3aa: CASSLAGFTDTQYF
abundance: .; v_gene: TRBV7-9; j_gene: TRBJ2-7; d_gene: TRBD1; CDR3nt: TGTGCCAGCAGCTCCTTTGGGACAGATTACGAGCAGTACTTC; CDR3aa: CASSSFGTDYEQYF
abundance: .; v_gene: TRBV5-1; j_gene: TRBJ2-7; d_gene: .; CDR3nt: TGCGCCAGCAGCTTGTGTGAAGGGGGTTCTTGCGAGCAGTACTTC; CDR3aa: CASSLCEGGSCEQYF
abundance: .; v_gene: TRBV2; j_gene: TRBJ1-5; d_gene: .; CDR3nt: TGTGCCAGCAGTGACGGACTGCTGGGGCCCCAGCATTTT; CDR3aa: CASSDGLLGPQHF
abundance: .; v_gene: TRBV11-2; j_gene: TRBJ2-1; d_gene: TRBD2; CDR3nt: TGTGCCAGCAACCATCCGGGACTAGCGGTTGTCGATGAGCAGTTCTTC; CDR3aa: CASNHPGLAVVDEQFF
abundance: .; v_gene: TRBV2; j_gene: TRBJ2-1; d_gene: TRBD2; CDR3nt: TGTGCCAGCAGTTCATCTAGCGGGAGGATTGGTGAGCAGTTCTTC; CDR3aa: CASSSSSGRIGEQFF
abundance: .; v_gene: TRBV11-2; j_gene: TRBJ1-2; d_gene: .; CDR3nt: TGTGCCAGCAGCTTTGGGGGCGCAGATGGCTACACCTTC; CDR3aa: CASSFGGADGYTF
abundance: .; v_gene: TRBV5-6; j_gene: TRBJ2-5; d_gene: TRBD2; CDR3nt: TGTGCCAGCAGCTTCTTAAGGACTAGCGGGGTCCCCTCAGAGACCCAGTACTTC; CDR3aa: CASSFLRTSGVPSETQYF
abundance: .; v_gene: TRBV7-9; j_gene: TRBJ2-5; d_gene: TRBD2; CDR3nt: TGTGCCAGCAGCGAGGCCCCGGGACTAGTGTTGAGTGAGACCCAGTACTTC; CDR3aa: CASSEAPGLVLSETQYF
abundance: .; v_gene: TRBV6-6; j_gene: TRBJ2-7; d_gene: TRBD2; CDR3nt: TGTGCCAGTTGGGAGGGGCTCGACGAGCAGTACTTC; CDR3aa: CASWEGLDEQYF
abundance: .; v_gene: TRBV10-1; j_gene: TRBJ2-1; d_gene: TRBD2; CDR3nt: TGCGCCAGCAGTGAGTCGAGGCGGGGGGGCTTCAATGAGCAGTTCTTC; CDR3aa: CASSESRRGGFNEQFF
abundance: .; v_gene: TRBV4-1; j_gene: TRBJ2-5; d_gene: .; CDR3nt: TGCGCCAGCAGCCAAGACACAGGACAAGAGACCCAGTACTTC; CDR3aa: CASSQDTGQETQYF
abundance: .; v_gene: TRBV19; j_gene: TRBJ1-4; d_gene: .; CDR3nt: TGTGCCAGTAGTATAACTAGGCTTGAACAGGGCAACGAAAAACTGTTTTTT; CDR3aa: CASSITRLEQGNEKLFF